This T cell receptor beta chain was recorded in a study of radiotherapy plus CTLA-4 blockade in lung cancer. Clones were read by immunoSEQ multiplex PCR, and TCRdb kept only the in-frame ones, dropping some. The sample contains tens of thousands of clones, roughly 85% of which appear only once. This TCR came from a human donor with non-small cell lung cancer who had stable disease on radiotherapy plus ipilimumab. The specimen was peripheral blood, collected from a patient treated with radiotherapy plus ipilimumab.

CDR3 amino acids: CASSSRAGTSADTQYF. The CDR3 DNA follows: TGTGCCAGCAGCTCACGGGCCGGGACTTCCGCAGATACGCAGTATTTT. This chain uses TRBV7-3 with TRBJ2-3; perhaps TRBD2 as D (6 bases). Trimming stripped 4 bases from V and 4 bases from J, with 18 bases between. CDR3 length: 16 residues. Germline V lookup: CDR1 SGHTA, CDR2 FQGTGA. The complete variable domain, with remaining parts taken from reference TRBV7-3 and TRBJ2-3, reads GAGVSQTPSNKVTEKGKYVELRCDPISGHTALYWYRQSLGQGPEFLIYFQGTGAADDSGLPNDRFFAVRPEGSVSTLKIQRTERGDSAVYLCASSSRAGTSADTQYFGPGTRLTVL.